The clone carrying this TCR beta chain was recorded at least ten times. Its antigen remains unidentified. Amplification of TCR beta CDR3 regions was performed using RNA transcripts as template. The HTBI primer set served for first-round RT-PCR of the TCR CDR3. TCRdb independently ran MiXCR on the multiplex PCR reads; one entry per CDR3 protein. Of 300,000 to 400,000 distinct CDR3 sequences in the sample, over 11% were seen once. These data come from a study of T cells in Graves' hyperthyroidism and ophthalmopathy. Study context: At initial diagnosis, before any treatment had begun, peripheral blood was obtained. Study-wide results and caveats: Ophthalmopathy was told apart from stable hyperthyroidism by a 13 V-J model.

Patients between 18 and 65 years old had hyperthyroidism, newly diagnosed and lasting under 2 months. The junction had 17 bases not matched to a gene; V was cut back by 2 bases and J by 3 bases. CDR3 length: 19 amino acids. The germline CDR1 and CDR2 sequences are MDHEN and SYDVKM. The J gene is TRBJ2-7, the V gene TRBV28; 9 bases fit TRBD2. This TCR came from a woman aged 60-70 years with Graves' hyperthyroidism. The sample comprised blood. This chain's CDR3 is CASSLEGAILAGYIYEQYF. The CDR3 DNA reads TGTGCCAGCAGTTTAGAGGGGGCTATACTAGCGGGCTATATCTACGAGCAGTACTTC.